This T cell receptor (beta chain) stems from a study of metastatic and nonmetastatic thyroid tumors. Study as a whole: Peripheral blood and tumor or nodule samples from malignant and benign thyroid patients were compared. The study, taken as a whole, reports: The reported finding was significantly higher TCR beta diversity in malignant thyroid tumors relative to benign nodules, in blood and tumor.

TCRdb re-analyzed the PCR reads using MiXCR. The repertoire includes about 38,000 clones, 25% to 30% of them detected once, and roughly 8.8% sits in the top ten. No treatment had been given to any patient before thyroid surgery. The table lists this clone with many counts. Its antigen remains unidentified. Germline CDR1 SQVTM, CDR2 ANQGSEA. Trimming cost V 7 bases and J 8 bases; bases outside gene matches: 8. This CDR3 contains 12 residues. The chain recombines TRBV29-1 with TRBJ1-2, with TRBD1 identical over 9 bases. Sequencing was done on a sample of blood. The sequence was collected from a female donor with papillary thyroid cancer or a benign thyroid nodule (not recorded which). Some clones in this sample may be carry-over from other donors' samples. CDR3 DNA sequence: TGCAGCGCCGAACAGGGGGCGGTCGGCTACACCTTC. Translating gives CSAEQGAVGYTF. The whole variable domain, remainder taken from reference TRBV29-1 and TRBJ1-2, is SAVISQKPSRDICQRGTSLTIQCQVDSQVTMMFWYRQQPGQSLTLIATANQGSEATYESGFVIDKFPISRPNLTFSTLTVSNMSPEDSSIYLCSAEQGAVGYTFGSGTRLTVV.